A selection of T cell receptor beta chains follows, all from one sample in a study of healthy donors' naive CD4 and CD8 T cells. Using its own MiXCR run on the reads, TCRdb lists one record per CDR3 protein. The data hold 150,000 to 200,000 distinct CDR3 sequences, with 74% observed a single time. Sequenced: naive CD4+ and CD8+ T cells sorted from blood, pooled from several donors. The origin of the receptors is a pool of human donors in good health; the sample pools cells from several healthy donors. Both conserved end residues are part of each CDR3.

V: TRBV6-5
CDR3: CASSYGTASYEQYF

V: TRBV27
CDR3: CASSLNVQGSGSGYTF

V: TRBV7-8
CDR3: CASSIAGSIYEQYF

V: TRBV18
CDR3: CASSRDIIRDTQYF

V: TRBV19
CDR3: CASHGTGHNEQFF

V: TRBV29-1
CDR3: CSVGGTAWHTQYF

V: TRBV20-1
CDR3: CSAPPVGQETQYF

V: TRBV20-1
CDR3: CSAPDWSNEQFF

V: TRBV28
CDR3: CASSPNPGQFNYGYTF

V: TRBV5-5
CDR3: CASSSGLSAEQFF

V: TRBV7-8
CDR3: CASSLVQGGWQETQYF

V: TRBV7-6
CDR3: CASSPGPNYEQYF

V: TRBV20-1
CDR3: CSASPGQDNEQFF

V: TRBV4-3
CDR3: CASSQGSGSGTEAFF

V: TRBV29-1
CDR3: CSVSRGADYGYTF

V: TRBV19
CDR3: CASSINRRSNTEAFF

V: TRBV29-1
CDR3: CSGTTGVGETQYF